The rows below give T cell receptor beta chains drawn from one sample of a study of early stage breast cancer tumors. Assay used: immunoSEQ multiplex PCR; TCRdb lists only in-frame clones, some missing. In the table there are roughly 20,000 clones, about 86% of which are singletons. Source material: blood. The receptors were sampled from a person aged 70 to 85 with breast cancer. The CDR3 runs from the conserved cysteine through the conserved F or W. Each record gives: V gene, clone size, D gene, J gene, CDR3 DNA, CDR3 protein. A D gene is named only where the DNA matches it firmly. Clone sizes are given selectively: once, few, many, or a class where the clone is expanded.

TRBV2,NA,TRBD2,TRBJ2-7,TGTGCCAGCAGACTGACCCCGGGGGGCTCCTACGAGCAGTACTTC,CASRLTPGGSYEQYF
TRBV29-1,NA,NA,TRBJ2-5,TGCAGCGTTGAACAGGGGTCGGGGGAGACCCAGTACTTC,CSVEQGSGETQYF
TRBV5-1,few,NA,TRBJ1-1,TGCGCCTCTTCGAGGGGGATGAACACTGAAGCTTTCTTT,CASSRGMNTEAFF
TRBV6-1,NA,TRBD1,TRBJ1-5,TGTGCCAGCAGTGGGAGGACAGGGGGCAATCAGCCCCAGCATTTT,CASSGRTGGNQPQHF
TRBV5-1,NA,NA,TRBJ2-7,TGCGCCAGCAGCTGGGGGGGCGTAGGGAGCGAGCAGTACTTC,CASSWGGVGSEQYF
TRBV28,NA,TRBD1,TRBJ1-3,TGTGCCAGCAGTGAGAGGACAGGGACGCACACCATATATTTT,CASSERTGTHTIYF
TRBV10-3,few,NA,TRBJ1-1,TGTGCCATCAGTGCTTATACGTCCCGGGACACGAACACTGAAGCTTTCTTT,CAISAYTSRDTNTEAFF
TRBV2,NA,TRBD2,TRBJ2-5,TGTGCCAGCAGTGAGGGTCGGCTAGCGGGGGGGTACCAAGAGACCCAGTACTTC,CASSEGRLAGGYQETQYF
TRBV5-6,NA,TRBD1,TRBJ1-6,TGTGCCAGCAGCTTGAACAGGGGAGGATTCGATTCACCCCTCCACTTT,CASSLNRGGFDSPLHF
TRBV4-3,once,TRBD2,TRBJ2-2,TGCGCCAGCAGCCAAGGGGGAGGGGAGGCGAAGAGGAACACCGGGGAGCTGTTTTTT,CASSQGGGEAKRNTGELFF
TRBV19,NA,TRBD1,TRBJ1-5,TGTGCCAGTAGTATTCTTGGGACAGGAAGCAGTCAGCCCCAGCATTTT,CASSILGTGSSQPQHF
TRBV5-5,NA,TRBD1,TRBJ2-6,TGTGCCAGCAGCTTAGGCTCGGGACAGCTTTCCTCTGGGGCCAACGTCCTGACTTTC,CASSLGSGQLSSGANVLTF
TRBV4-3,NA,NA,TRBJ2-7,TGCGCCAGCAGCCAACCCGGAGCGGAATCCTACGAGCAGTACTTC,CASSQPGAESYEQYF
TRBV5-6,NA,NA,TRBJ2-7,TGTGCCAGCAGCTTGCTCCGGGAATCCTACGAGCAGTACTTC,CASSLLRESYEQYF
TRBV5-4,NA,NA,TRBJ1-1,TGTGCCAGCAGCTTGGCCCAGGCAGGGAACACTGAAGCTTTCTTT,CASSLAQAGNTEAFF
TRBV30,NA,TRBD1,TRBJ1-2,TGTGCCTGGAGCAGACTCGGACAGGGGGCTGGCTACACCTTC,CAWSRLGQGAGYTF
TRBV7-7,NA,NA,TRBJ2-5,TGTGCCAGCAGCCCCCAGGGGACGCAGACCCAGTACTTC,CASSPQGTQTQYF
TRBV5-6,NA,TRBD1,TRBJ1-1,TGTGCCAGCAGCTTAGCAGGGGGTGGTGAAGCTTTCTTT,CASSLAGGGEAFF